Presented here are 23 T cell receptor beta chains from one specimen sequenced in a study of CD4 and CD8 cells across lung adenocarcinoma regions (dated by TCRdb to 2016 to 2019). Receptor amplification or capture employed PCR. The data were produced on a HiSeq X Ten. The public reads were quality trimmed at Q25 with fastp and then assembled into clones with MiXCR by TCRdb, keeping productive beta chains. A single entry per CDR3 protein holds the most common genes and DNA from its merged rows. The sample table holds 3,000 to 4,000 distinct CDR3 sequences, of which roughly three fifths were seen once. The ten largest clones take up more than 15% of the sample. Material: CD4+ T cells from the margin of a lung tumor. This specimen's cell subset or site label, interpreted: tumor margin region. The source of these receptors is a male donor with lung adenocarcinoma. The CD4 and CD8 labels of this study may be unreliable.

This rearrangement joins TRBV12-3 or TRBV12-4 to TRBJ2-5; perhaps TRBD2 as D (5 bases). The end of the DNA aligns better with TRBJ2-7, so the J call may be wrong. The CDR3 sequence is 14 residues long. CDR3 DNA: TGTGCCAGCACTCTCCGGGATGATAAAGACGAGCAGTACTTC. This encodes CASTLRDDKDEQYF.

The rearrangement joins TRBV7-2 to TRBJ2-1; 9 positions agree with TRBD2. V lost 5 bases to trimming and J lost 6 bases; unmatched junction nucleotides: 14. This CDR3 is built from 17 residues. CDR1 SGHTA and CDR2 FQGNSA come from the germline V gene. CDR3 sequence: CASSPVHLAGIGNEQFF. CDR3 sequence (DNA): TGTGCCAGCAGCCCAGTTCACCTAGCGGGAATTGGCAATGAGCAGTTCTTC.

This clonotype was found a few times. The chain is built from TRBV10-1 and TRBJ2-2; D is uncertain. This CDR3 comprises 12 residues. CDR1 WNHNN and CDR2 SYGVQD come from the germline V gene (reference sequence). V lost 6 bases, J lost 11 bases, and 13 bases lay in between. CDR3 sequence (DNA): TGCGCCAGCAGCCAAATAGCCAATGAGCTGTTTTTT. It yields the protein CASSQIANELFF.

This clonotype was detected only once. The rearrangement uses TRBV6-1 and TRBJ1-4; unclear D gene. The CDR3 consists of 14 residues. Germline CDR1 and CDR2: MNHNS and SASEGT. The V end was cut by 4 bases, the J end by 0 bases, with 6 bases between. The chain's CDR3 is CASSGQTTNEKLFF. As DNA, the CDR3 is TGTGCCAGCAGTGGACAAACAACTAATGAAAAACTGTTTTTT.

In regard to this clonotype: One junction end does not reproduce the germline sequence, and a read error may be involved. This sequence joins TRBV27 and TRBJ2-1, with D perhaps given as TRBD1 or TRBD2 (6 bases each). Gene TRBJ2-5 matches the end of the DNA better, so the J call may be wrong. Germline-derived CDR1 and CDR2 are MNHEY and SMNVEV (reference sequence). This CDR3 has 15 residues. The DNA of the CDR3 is TGTGCCAGGGGTTTCGGGGGCCGTGACGAAGATACCCAGTACTTC. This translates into CARGFGGRDEDTQYF.

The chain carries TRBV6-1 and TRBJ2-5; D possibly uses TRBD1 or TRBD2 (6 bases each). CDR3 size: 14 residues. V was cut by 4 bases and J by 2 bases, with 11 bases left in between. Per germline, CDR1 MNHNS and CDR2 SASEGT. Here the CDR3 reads CASSGRRGQETQYF. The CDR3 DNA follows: TGTGCCAGCAGTGGGAGGAGGGGGCAAGAGACCCAGTACTTC.

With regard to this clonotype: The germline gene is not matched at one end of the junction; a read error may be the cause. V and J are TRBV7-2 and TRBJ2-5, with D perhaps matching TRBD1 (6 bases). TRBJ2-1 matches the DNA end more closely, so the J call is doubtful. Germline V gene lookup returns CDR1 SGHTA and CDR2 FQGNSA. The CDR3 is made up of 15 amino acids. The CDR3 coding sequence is TGTGCCAGCAGCTTAGTGCGGACAGAATACAATGAACAGTTCTTC. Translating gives CASSLVRTEYNEQFF.

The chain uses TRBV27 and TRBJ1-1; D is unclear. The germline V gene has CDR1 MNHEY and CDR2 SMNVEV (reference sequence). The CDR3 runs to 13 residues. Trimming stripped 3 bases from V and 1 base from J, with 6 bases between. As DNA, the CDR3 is TGTGCCAGCAGTTTCTGGCAGAACACTGAAGCTTTCTTT. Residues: CASSFWQNTEAFF.

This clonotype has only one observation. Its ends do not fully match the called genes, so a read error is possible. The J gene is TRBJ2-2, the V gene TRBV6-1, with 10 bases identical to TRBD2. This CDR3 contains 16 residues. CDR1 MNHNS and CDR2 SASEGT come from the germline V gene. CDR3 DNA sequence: TGTGCCAGCAGTAAAGCGTCTAGCGGGAGCAAGGGGGAGCTGTTTTTT. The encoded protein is CASSKASSGSKGELFF.

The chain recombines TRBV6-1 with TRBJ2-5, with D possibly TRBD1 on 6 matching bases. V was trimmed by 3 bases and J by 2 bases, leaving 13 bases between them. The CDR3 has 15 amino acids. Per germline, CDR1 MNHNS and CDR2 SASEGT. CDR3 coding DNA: TGTGCCAGCAGTGAGAACAGGGCCCAACAAGAGACCCAGTACTTC. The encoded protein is CASSENRAQQETQYF.

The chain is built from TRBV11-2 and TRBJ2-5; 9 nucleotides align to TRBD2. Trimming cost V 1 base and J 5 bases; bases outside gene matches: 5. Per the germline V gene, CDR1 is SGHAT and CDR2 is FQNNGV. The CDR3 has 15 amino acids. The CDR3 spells CASSLGLAASETQYF. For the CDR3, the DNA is TGTGCCAGCAGCTTAGGACTAGCGGCCAGCGAGACCCAGTACTTC.

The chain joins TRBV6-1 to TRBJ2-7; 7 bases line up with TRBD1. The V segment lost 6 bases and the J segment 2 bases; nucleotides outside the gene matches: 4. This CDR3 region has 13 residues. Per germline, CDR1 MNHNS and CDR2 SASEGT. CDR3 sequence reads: CASRRTGPYEQYF. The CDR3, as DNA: TGTGCCAGCAGGAGGACAGGACCCTACGAGCAGTACTTC.

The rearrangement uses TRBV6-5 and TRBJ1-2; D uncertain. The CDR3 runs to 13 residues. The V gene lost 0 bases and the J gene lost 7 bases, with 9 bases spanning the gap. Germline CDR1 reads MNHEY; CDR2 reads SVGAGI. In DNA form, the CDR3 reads TGTGCCAGCAGTTACTCGAGTTGGAGTGGCTACACCTTC. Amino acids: CASSYSSWSGYTF.

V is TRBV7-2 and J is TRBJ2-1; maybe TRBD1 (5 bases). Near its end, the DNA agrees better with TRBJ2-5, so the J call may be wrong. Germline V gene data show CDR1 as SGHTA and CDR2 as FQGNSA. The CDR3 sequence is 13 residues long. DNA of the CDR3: TGTGCCAGCAGCCCAACCAAGGGGGAGACCCAGTACTTC. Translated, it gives CASSPTKGETQYF.

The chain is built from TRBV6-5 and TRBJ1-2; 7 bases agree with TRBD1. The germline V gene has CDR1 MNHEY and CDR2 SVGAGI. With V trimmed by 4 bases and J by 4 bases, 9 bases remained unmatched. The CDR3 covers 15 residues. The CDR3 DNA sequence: TGTGCCAGCAGTTTGTTGTTAGGGGGCGGCTATGGCTACACCTTC. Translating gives CASSLLLGGGYGYTF.

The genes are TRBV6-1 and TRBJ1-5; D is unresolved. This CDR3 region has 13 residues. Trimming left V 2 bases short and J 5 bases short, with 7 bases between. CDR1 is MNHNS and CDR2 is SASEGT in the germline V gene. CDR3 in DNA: TGTGCCAGCAGTGAAACCCAGTATCAGCCCCAGCATTTT. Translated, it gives CASSETQYQPQHF.

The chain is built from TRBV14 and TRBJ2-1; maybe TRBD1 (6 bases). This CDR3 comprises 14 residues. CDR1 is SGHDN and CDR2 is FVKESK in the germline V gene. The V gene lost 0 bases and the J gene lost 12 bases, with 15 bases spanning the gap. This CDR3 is CASSQDRTGYGQFF. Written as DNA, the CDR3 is TGTGCCAGCAGCCAAGATCGAACAGGGTACGGGCAGTTCTTC. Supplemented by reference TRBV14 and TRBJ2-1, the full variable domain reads EAGVTQFPSHSVIEKGQTVTLRCDPISGHDNLYWYRRVMGKEIKFLLHFVKESKQDESGMPNNRFLAERTGGTYSTLKVQPAELEDSGVYFCASSQDRTGYGQFFGPGTRLTVL.

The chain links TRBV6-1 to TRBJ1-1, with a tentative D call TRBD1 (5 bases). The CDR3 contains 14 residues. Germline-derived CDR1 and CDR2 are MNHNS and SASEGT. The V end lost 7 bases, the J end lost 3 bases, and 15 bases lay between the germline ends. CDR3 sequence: CASNRILGDTEAFF. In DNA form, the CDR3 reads TGTGCCAGCAATAGAATCCTGGGGGACACTGAAGCTTTCTTT.

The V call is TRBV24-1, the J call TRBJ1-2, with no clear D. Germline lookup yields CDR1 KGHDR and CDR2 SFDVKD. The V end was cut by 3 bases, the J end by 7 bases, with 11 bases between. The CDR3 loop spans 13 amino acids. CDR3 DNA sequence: TGTGCCACCAGTGATCGGGCTAAGGGTGGCTACACCTTC. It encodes CATSDRAKGGYTF.

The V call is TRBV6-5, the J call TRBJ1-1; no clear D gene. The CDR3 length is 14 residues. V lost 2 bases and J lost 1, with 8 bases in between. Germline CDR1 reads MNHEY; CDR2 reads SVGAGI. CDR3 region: CASSYKGRNTEAFF. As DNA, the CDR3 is TGTGCCAGCAGTTACAAGGGCCGGAACACTGAAGCTTTCTTT.

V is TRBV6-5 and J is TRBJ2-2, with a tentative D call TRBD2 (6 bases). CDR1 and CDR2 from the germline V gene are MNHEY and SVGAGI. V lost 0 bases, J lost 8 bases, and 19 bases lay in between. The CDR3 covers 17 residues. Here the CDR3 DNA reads TGTGCCAGCAGTTACTCGGGAACATTAGGAGGGACTGGGGAGCTGTTTTTT. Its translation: CASSYSGTLGGTGELFF.

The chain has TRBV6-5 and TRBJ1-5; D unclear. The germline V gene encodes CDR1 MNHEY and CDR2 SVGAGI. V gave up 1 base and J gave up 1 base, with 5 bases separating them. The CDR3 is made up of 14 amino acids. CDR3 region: CASSYYGSNQPQHF. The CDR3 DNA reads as TGTGCCAGCAGTTACTACGGGAGCAATCAGCCCCAGCATTTT.

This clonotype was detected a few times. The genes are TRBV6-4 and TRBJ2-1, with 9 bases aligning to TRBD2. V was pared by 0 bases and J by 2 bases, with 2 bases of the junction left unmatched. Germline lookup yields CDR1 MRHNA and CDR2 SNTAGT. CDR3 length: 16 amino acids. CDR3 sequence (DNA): TGTGCCAGCAGTGACTCGCTAGCGGGAACCTACAATGAGCAGTTCTTC. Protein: CASSDSLAGTYNEQFF.